One sample yielded the 6 T cell receptor beta chains listed below, sequenced in a study of OX40 agonist ivuxolimab in advanced cancers. Only in-frame clones appear in the TCRdb table, and some are missing; sequencing was by immunoSEQ multiplex PCR. The top ten hold approximately 22% of the sample, which has 30,000 to 40,000 clones, roughly 92% seen once. Sequenced here: CD4+ or CD8+ T cells sorted from blood, sampled in a trial of the OX40 agonist ivuxolimab. The receptors were gathered from an adult with an advanced solid tumor such as melanoma, head and neck, liver or kidney cancer.

V gene TRBV28 combines with J gene TRBJ1-2; a possible D gene is TRBD1 (5 bases). The CDR3 has 14 residues. Germline V gives CDR1 MDHEN, CDR2 SYDVKM. The V end lost 3 bases, the J end lost 8 bases, and 16 bases lay between the germline ends. The CDR3 DNA reads as TGTGCCAGCAGTTTGATAGGGACGGCTATAGGCTACACCTTC. Translated, it gives CASSLIGTAIGYTF.

The rearrangement uses TRBV5-4 and TRBJ2-7; 12 bases map to TRBD2. There are 13 residues in the CDR3. Trimming cost V 4 bases and J 7 bases; bases outside gene matches: 3. The germline CDR1 and CDR2 sequences are SGHNT and YYREEE (reference sequence). The CDR3 is CASSRLAGGEQYF. DNA for the CDR3: TGTGCCAGCAGCCGCCTAGCGGGAGGGGAGCAGTACTTC.

The chain recombines TRBV9 with TRBJ1-1; tentative D call: TRBD1 (5 bases). Per the germline V gene, CDR1 is SGDLS and CDR2 is YYNGEE. This CDR3 comprises 13 residues. V lost 4 bases, J lost 6 bases, and 13 bases lay in between. This chain's CDR3 is CASSPSGAPEAFF. CDR3 bases: TGTGCCAGCAGCCCAAGCGGGGCCCCTGAAGCTTTCTTT.

The chain carries TRBV2 and TRBJ2-7; D is perhaps TRBD1 (6 bases). The V gene lost 2 bases and the J gene lost 3 bases, with 11 bases spanning the gap. The germline V gene encodes CDR1 SNHLY and CDR2 FYNNEI. The CDR3 runs 14 residues. This CDR3 is CASSETGTSYEQYF. The CDR3 nucleotides are TGTGCCAGCAGTGAAACCGGGACAAGCTACGAGCAGTACTTC.

This clone has a single count. The V call is TRBV19, the J call TRBJ2-5; 7 bases match TRBD2. Trimming cost V 6 bases and J 5 bases; bases outside gene matches: 12. The CDR3 has 15 residues. Germline V lookup: CDR1 LNHDA, CDR2 SQIVND (reference sequence). The CDR3 DNA sequence: TGTGCCAGTAGCGTGGGGGGAGGGCCGTGGGAGACCCAGTACTTC. Translation gives CASSVGGGPWETQYF. The whole variable domain, remainder taken from reference TRBV19 and TRBJ2-5, is DGGITQSPKYLFRKEGQNVTLSCEQNLNHDAMYWYRQDPGQGLRLIYYSQIVNDFQKGDIAEGYSVSREKKESFPLTVTSAQKNPTAFYLCASSVGGGPWETQYFGPGTRLLVL.

The chain employs TRBV4-3 and TRBJ2-7; no clear D gene. There are 15 residues in the CDR3. The V and J ends lost 1 base and 7 bases respectively, with 17 bases between them. The V gene's germline CDR1 is LGHNA and CDR2 YSLEER. CDR3 coding DNA: TGCGCCAGCAGCCAAGTGTTGGGCACCGCCTTTGAGCAGTACTTC. This gives the protein CASSQVLGTAFEQYF.